The T cell receptor beta chain described here comes from a study of cytomegalovirus exposure and HLA in healthy donors. Study information: Earlier sequencing of about 179 million T cells yielded under 120 million unique TCR beta sequences. Study-level points and caveats: A classifier reportedly called cytomegalovirus status with high sensitivity and specificity. In an earlier analysis, most TCR beta V segments were productive about 87% or about 30% of the time. A later look showed TCR association rates differing by HLA locus, highest for DRB1 and lowest for HLA-C.

CDR3 size: 14 residues. V was clipped by 4 bases and J by 5 bases; unmatched bases: 6. CDR1 is MNHEY, CDR2 SMNVEV, per germline (reference sequence). This clone has only one observation. Its antigen is not known. The PCR contained 60 Vbeta and 13 Jbeta primers. Assay: immunoSEQ multiplex PCR; the TCRdb copy retains only in-frame clones and omits some. This table has about 160,000 clones, more than 65% appearing once. Sequenced material: PBMCs. V and J are TRBV27 and TRBJ2-5; TRBD1 matches at 8 bases. The TCR sequence derives from a man aged 50 to 59 in good health and CMV-seropositive. CDR3 bases: TGTGCCAGCAGTTCCACCAGGGGGCAGGAGACCCAGTACTTC. Amino acids: CASSSTRGQETQYF.